This record concerns one T cell receptor (beta chain) sequence. Its target is unknown. This record comes from a study of T cell responses to AZD1222 COVID-19 vaccine. The ends lost 3 bases at V and 3 bases at J; junction bases unmatched: 5. The CDR3 spans 15 residues. Germline CDR1 LNHDA, CDR2 SQIVND (reference sequence). General study points: Of spike-specific TCRs, nearly half reportedly target regions left unmutated in variants.

The table came from immunoSEQ multiplex PCR; TCRdb's copy has only in-frame clones and leaves some out. Of some 90,000 clones listed, about 90% are singletons. Sequencing was performed on peripheral blood, taken on day 0 of AZD1222 vaccination. The chain is built from TRBV19 and TRBJ2-7, with TRBD2 matching over 10 bases. The TCR comes from an adult in good health. In DNA form, the CDR3 reads TGTGCCAGTAGTATTCTAGCGGGAGCGCTCTACGAGCAGTACTTC. Translating it yields CASSILAGALYEQYF.